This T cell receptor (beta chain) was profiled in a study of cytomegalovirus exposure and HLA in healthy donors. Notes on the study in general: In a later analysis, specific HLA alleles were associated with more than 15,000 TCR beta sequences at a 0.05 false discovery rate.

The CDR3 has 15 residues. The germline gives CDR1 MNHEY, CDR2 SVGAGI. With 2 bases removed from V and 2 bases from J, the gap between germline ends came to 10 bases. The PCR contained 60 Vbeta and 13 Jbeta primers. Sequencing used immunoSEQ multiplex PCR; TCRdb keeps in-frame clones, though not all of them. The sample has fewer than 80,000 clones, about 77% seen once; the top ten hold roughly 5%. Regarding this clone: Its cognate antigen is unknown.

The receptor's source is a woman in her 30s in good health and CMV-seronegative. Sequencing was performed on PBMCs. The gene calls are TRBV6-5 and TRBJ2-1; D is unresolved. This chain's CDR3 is CASSYDWATYNEQFF. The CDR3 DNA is TGTGCCAGCAGTTACGATTGGGCCACCTACAATGAGCAGTTCTTC.